Shown below are 5 T cell receptor beta chains from a single sample sequenced in a study of shared clonotypes between healthy human individuals. Sequenced by immunoSEQ multiplex PCR; TCRdb stores in-frame clones only, minus some. The repertoire has around 79,000 clones, about 64% of them found once; the top ten carry 51%. The sequenced sample consisted of memory CD8+ T cells sorted from blood. Subset given: CD45RO+ cells pooled with CCR7-negative TemRA cells. The origin of the receptors is a man younger than 45 in good health.

The chain carries TRBV5-4 and TRBJ2-7; D ambiguous. CDR3 length: 12 amino acids. Trimming removed 0 bases at V and 0 bases at J, with 1 base between. Germline-derived CDR1 and CDR2 are SGHNT and YYREEE (reference sequence). The CDR3 spells CASSLASYEQYF. CDR3 sequence (DNA): TGTGCCAGCAGCTTGGCCTCCTACGAGCAGTACTTC.

This clone came up many times. The same CDR3 is also encoded by other DNA sequences in this sample. The chain links TRBV7-9 to TRBJ2-1; TRBD2 matches 7 bases. This CDR3 has 14 amino acids. In germline, CDR1 is SEHNR, CDR2 FQNEAQ (reference sequence). The V segment lost 1 base and the J segment 7 bases; nucleotides outside the gene matches: 4. The CDR3 region is CASSLVAGDNEQFF. In DNA, the CDR3 is TGTGCCAGCAGCTTAGTGGCGGGAGATAATGAGCAGTTCTTC.

The rearrangement uses TRBV28 and TRBJ2-1, with D possibly TRBD2 on 6 matching bases. The CDR3 extends over 17 amino acids. Trimming stripped 4 bases from V and 5 bases from J, with 21 bases between. Per the germline V gene, CDR1 is MDHEN and CDR2 is SYDVKM. The CDR3 DNA sequence: TGTGCCAGCAGTTCGCTTTTCCTAGCGAGAGTCGACAATGAGCAGTTCTTC. Translated: CASSSLFLARVDNEQFF.

The chain couples TRBV25-1 to TRBJ2-7; a possible D gene is TRBD1 (6 bases). Trimming left V 2 bases short and J 5 bases short, with 19 bases between. Germline CDR1 MGHDK, CDR2 SYGVNS. CDR3 size: 16 residues. In DNA, the CDR3 is TGTGCCAGCAGTGAAGAATCGGGACAAATTAAAAACGAGCAGTACTTC. This sequence encodes CASSEESGQIKNEQYF.

There are many counts of this clone. The chain uses TRBV11-2 and TRBJ2-1, with D perhaps TRBD1 (6 bases). Looked up from germline, CDR1 is SGHAT and CDR2 is FQNNGV. Trimming took 8 bases from V and 8 from J, leaving 16 bases between them. The CDR3 covers 13 residues. This CDR3 is CASLGSGHDEQFF. As DNA, the CDR3 is TGTGCCAGCTTGGGGTCGGGACATGATGAGCAGTTCTTC.